This TCR beta chain was retrieved from a study of immune heterogeneity within non-small cell lung tumors. V lost 5 bases, J lost 4 bases, and 10 bases stayed unmatched. CDR3 length equals 15 residues. Germline-derived CDR1 and CDR2 are MDHEN and SYDVKM. The TCR beta CDR3 region was amplified by multiplex PCR employing 32 V and 13 J primers. TCRdb processed the multiplex PCR reads anew with MiXCR; each CDR3 protein has one entry. Of roughly 8,900 distinct CDR3 sequences in the sample, roughly a third were seen once. This clonotype is labeled medium-sized (0.01 to 0.1%). Antigen: not known. The starting template was genomic DNA from bulk tumor, approximately 620 ng per sample. Multiple biopsies spaced far apart were taken from each primary tumor during surgery. Undergoing curative surgery were patients whose non-small cell lung cancer was untreated and newly diagnosed. General observations from the study: Tumor sites in a patient shared identical dominant CDR3 beta clonotypes and also carried site-unique high-frequency clones. Each patient largely had their own distinct set of high-frequency T-cell receptor beta clonotypes. Statistically, local T-cell clonality exhibited a moderate yet significant correlation with local tumor mutational burden (R 0.3 to 0.4).

The rearrangement links TRBV28 to TRBJ2-7; 8 nucleotides align to TRBD1. Input material: lung tumor tissue. The receptor was isolated from a man in his sixties with non-small cell lung cancer. The CDR3 loop reads CASSPPTGVRYEQYF. The DNA of the CDR3 is TGTGCCAGCAGTCCCCCGACAGGGGTTAGGTACGAGCAGTACTTC. Combining the CDR3 with reference TRBV28 and TRBJ2-7 gives the whole variable domain DVKVTQSSRYLVKRTGEKVFLECVQDMDHENMFWYRQDPGLGLRLIYFSYDVKMKEKGDIPEGYSVSREKKERFSLILESASTNQTSMYLCASSPPTGVRYEQYFGPGTRLTVT.